This is a list of T cell receptor beta chains from one sample in a study of Ad26.COV2.S vaccination and SARS-CoV-2 variants. The assay was immunoSEQ multiplex PCR, and TCRdb's table has in-frame clones only and misses some. This sample has some 520,000 clones; around 88% occur once, and the top ten carry roughly 13%. Source: peripheral blood, taken in a trial of Ad26.COV2.S vaccine versus placebo. These receptors all stem from a person between 18 and 65 years old who received the Ad26.COV2.S COVID-19 vaccine or a placebo. Each CDR3 is given without its conserved first and last residue.

CDR3 protein	V gene	J gene
ASSRRGSNNEQF	TRBV7-2	TRBJ2-1
ASSDDRGDTEAF	TRBV2	TRBJ1-1
ASSRSGRARVDTQY	TRBV5-8	TRBJ2-3
ASRNTENYGYT	TRBV6-1	TRBJ1-2
ASSYAAGGTEAF	TRBV6-5	TRBJ1-1
ASSPRAGGEKLF	TRBV5-6	TRBJ1-4
ASSIGLAGESSYNEQF	TRBV18	TRBJ2-1
ASSSLRDPSSGANVLT	TRBV27	TRBJ2-6
ASSPNINEQF	TRBV18	TRBJ2-1
ASSPTGELF	TRBV28	TRBJ2-2
ASSHDTRYEKLF	TRBV18	TRBJ1-4
ASSVGGFGYT	TRBV9	TRBJ1-2
ASSPGQYEQY	TRBV28	TRBJ2-7
ASSSPGTEYNEQF	TRBV7-9	TRBJ2-1
ASKGWNQPQH	TRBV6-5	TRBJ1-5
ASSSTLQGTSYGYT	TRBV7-9	TRBJ1-2
ASSAPDKTYEQY	TRBV5-4	TRBJ2-7
ASSTSGSSGYNEQF	TRBV6-4	TRBJ2-1
ASSFGGLAGGPNNEQF	TRBV11-3	TRBJ2-1
ASSLDRRATSYEQY	TRBV5-4	TRBJ2-7
ASSYGDTGELF	TRBV6-5	TRBJ2-2
ASTTDRMNTEAF	TRBV7-2	TRBJ1-1
ATSDDSSYEQF	TRBV24-1	TRBJ2-1
ASSSGTGGVNQPQH	TRBV6-2/TRBV6-3	TRBJ1-5
ASRVGGRASYNEQF	TRBV28	TRBJ2-1
ASSPGSGRSYEQY	TRBV9	TRBJ2-7
ASSESMGTVEAF	TRBV6-5	TRBJ1-1
ASSHRGVKAF	TRBV28	TRBJ1-1
ASSEPGQGKSGANVLT	TRBV6-1	TRBJ2-6
ASSAGLGFGELF	TRBV9	TRBJ2-2
ASSQAGPGLAGVSEQF	TRBV4-3	TRBJ2-1
ASSVGSGTGGGYGYT	TRBV9	TRBJ1-2
ASSLRVHEQF	TRBV7-2	TRBJ2-1
ASSPRQTRGGKLF	TRBV3-1/TRBV3-2	TRBJ1-4
AWSAGTGVYEQY	TRBV30	TRBJ2-7
ASSSQNIQY	TRBV7-2	TRBJ2-4
ASSPRGGGLGSGANVLT	TRBV7-9	TRBJ2-6
SVEAFNEQF	TRBV29-1	TRBJ2-1
ASSGTTQETQY	TRBV7-8	TRBJ2-5
AWSQGQGSGYT	TRBV30	TRBJ1-2
ASSQGGVRTEAF	TRBV3-1/TRBV3-2	TRBJ1-1
ASSYSRGALISYEQY	TRBV6-2/TRBV6-3	TRBJ2-7
ASSQAGRAGTQY	TRBV4-1	TRBJ2-5
ASGAVRDRGEQY	TRBV2	TRBJ2-7
SVEIGYEQY	TRBV29-1	TRBJ2-7
ASSTPAAGGTIY	TRBV5-1	TRBJ1-3
ASSSSGATNEKLF	TRBV6-2/TRBV6-3	TRBJ1-4
ASSLGHLDYGYT	TRBV11-1	TRBJ1-2
ASSLQPGRESYNEQF	TRBV5-1	TRBJ2-1
AWGTGTSGRNEQF	TRBV30	TRBJ2-1
ASSLEPGTGGGEQF	TRBV28	TRBJ2-1
AIRRDNTGELF	TRBV10-3	TRBJ2-2
ASSSDRGAQH	TRBV6-5	TRBJ1-5
ASSPWVERGYT	TRBV6-5	TRBJ1-2
ASSASGPLTEAF	TRBV6-5	TRBJ1-1
ASSFLGANYEQY	TRBV27	TRBJ2-7
ATARGHTGELF	TRBV27	TRBJ2-2
ASSPSIGSATEAF	TRBV19	TRBJ1-1
ASSVRTDTQY	TRBV9	TRBJ2-3
ASSQDATFLSGAYEQY	TRBV4-1	TRBJ2-7